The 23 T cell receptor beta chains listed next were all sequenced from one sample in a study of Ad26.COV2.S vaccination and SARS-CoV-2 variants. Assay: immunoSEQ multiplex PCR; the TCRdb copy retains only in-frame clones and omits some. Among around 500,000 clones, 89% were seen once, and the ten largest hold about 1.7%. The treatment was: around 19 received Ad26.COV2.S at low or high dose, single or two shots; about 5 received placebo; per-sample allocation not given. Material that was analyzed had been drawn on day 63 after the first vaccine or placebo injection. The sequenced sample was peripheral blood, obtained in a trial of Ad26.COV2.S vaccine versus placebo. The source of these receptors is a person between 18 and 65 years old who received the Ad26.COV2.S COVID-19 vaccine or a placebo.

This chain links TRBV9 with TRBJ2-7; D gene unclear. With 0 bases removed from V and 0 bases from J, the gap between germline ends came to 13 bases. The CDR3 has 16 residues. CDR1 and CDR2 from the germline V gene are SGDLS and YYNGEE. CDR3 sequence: CASSVGAGAYSYEQYF. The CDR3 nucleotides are TGTGCCAGCAGCGTAGGTGCAGGTGCTTACTCCTACGAGCAGTACTTC.

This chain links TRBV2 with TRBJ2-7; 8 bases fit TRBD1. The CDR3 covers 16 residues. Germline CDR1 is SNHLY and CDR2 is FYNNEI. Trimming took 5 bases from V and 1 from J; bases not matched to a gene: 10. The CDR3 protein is CASSPPGGYLSYEQYF. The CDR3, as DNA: TGTGCCAGCAGTCCCCCAGGGGGCTACTTATCCTACGAGCAGTACTTC.

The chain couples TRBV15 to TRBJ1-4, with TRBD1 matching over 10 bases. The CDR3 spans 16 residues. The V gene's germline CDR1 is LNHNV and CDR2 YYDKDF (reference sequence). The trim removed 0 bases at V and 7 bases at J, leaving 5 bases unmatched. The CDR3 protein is CATSRDRTGGFEKLFF. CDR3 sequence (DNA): TGTGCCACCAGCAGAGATAGGACAGGGGGTTTTGAAAAACTGTTTTTT.

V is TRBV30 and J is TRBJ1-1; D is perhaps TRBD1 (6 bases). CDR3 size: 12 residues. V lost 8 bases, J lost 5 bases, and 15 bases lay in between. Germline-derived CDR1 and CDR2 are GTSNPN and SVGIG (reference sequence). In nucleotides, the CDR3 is TGTGCCGGGGGCAGGCTGGGGACTGAAGCTTTCTTT. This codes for CAGGRLGTEAFF.

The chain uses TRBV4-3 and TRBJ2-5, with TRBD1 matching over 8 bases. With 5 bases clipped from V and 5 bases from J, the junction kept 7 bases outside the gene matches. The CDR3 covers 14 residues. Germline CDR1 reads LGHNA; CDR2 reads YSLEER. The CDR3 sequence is CASSYQGASETQYF. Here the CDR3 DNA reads TGCGCCAGCAGCTACCAGGGGGCTTCTGAGACCCAGTACTTC.

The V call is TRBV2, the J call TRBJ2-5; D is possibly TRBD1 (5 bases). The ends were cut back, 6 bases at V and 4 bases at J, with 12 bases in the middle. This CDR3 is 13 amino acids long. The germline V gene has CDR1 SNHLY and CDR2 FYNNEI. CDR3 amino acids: CASRSRVVETQYF. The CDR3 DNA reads TGTGCCAGCAGAAGCAGGGTAGTAGAGACCCAGTACTTC.

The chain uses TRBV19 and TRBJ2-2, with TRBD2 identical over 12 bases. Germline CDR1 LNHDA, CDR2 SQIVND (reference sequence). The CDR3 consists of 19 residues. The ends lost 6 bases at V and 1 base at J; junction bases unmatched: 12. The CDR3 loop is CASRKTSGSSVGNTGELFF. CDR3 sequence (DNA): TGTGCCAGTAGGAAGACTAGCGGGAGCTCTGTTGGGAACACCGGGGAGCTGTTTTTT.

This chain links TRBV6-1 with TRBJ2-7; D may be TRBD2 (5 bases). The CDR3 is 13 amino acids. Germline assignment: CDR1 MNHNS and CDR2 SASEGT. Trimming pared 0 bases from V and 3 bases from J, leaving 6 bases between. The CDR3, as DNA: TGTGCCAGCAGTGAAGCCGGGGTCTACGAGCAGTACTTC. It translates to CASSEAGVYEQYF.

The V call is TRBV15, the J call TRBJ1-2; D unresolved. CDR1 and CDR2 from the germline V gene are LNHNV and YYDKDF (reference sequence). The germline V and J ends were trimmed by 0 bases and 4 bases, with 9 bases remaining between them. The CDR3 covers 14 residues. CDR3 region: CATSRDHAGYGYTF. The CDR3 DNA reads TGTGCCACCAGCAGAGATCACGCGGGCTATGGCTACACCTTC.

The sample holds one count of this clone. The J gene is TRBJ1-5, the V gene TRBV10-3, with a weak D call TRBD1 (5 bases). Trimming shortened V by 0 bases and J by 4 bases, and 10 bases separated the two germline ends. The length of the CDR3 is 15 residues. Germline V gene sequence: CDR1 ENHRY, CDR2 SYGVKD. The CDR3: CAISESGQGNQPQHF. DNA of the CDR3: TGTGCCATCAGTGAGTCAGGGCAGGGTAATCAGCCCCAGCATTTT.

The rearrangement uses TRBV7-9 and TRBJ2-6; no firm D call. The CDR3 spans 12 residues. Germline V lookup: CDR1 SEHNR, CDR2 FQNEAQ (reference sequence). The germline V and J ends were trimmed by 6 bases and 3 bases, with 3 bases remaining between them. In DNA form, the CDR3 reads TGTGCCAGCAGTTTTGGGGCCAACGTCCTGACTTTC. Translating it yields CASSFGANVLTF.

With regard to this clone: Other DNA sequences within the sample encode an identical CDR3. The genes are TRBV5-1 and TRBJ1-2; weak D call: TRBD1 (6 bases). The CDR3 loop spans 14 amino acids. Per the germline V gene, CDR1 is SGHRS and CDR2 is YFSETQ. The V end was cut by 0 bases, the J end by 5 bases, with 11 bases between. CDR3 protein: CASSLEGGSYGYTF. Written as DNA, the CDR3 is TGCGCCAGCAGCTTGGAAGGGGGTAGTTATGGCTACACCTTC.

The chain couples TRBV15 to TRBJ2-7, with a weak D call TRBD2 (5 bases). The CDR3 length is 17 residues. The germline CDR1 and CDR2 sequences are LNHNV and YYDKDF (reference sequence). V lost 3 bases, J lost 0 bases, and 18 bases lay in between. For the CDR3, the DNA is TGTGCCACCAGCAGTAACCCAGGACTCAGGAGCTCCTACGAGCAGTACTTC. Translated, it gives CATSSNPGLRSSYEQYF.

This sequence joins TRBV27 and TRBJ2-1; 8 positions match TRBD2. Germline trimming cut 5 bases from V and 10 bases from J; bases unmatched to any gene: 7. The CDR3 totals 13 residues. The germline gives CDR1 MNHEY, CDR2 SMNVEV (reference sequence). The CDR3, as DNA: TGTGCCAGCAGTATCCTCCGGACTAGCGAGCAGTTCTTC. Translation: CASSILRTSEQFF.

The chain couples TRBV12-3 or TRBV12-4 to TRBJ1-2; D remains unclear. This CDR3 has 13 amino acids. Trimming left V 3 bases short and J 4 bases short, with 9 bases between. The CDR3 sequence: CASSLGGSYGYTF. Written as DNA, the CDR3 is TGTGCCAGCAGTTTGGGCGGAAGCTATGGCTACACCTTC.

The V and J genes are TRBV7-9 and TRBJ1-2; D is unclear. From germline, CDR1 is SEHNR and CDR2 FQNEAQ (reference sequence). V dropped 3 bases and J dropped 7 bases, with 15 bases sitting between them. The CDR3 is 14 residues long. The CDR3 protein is CASSFGVESFGYTF. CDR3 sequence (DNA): TGTGCCAGCAGCTTTGGAGTAGAGAGTTTTGGCTACACCTTC. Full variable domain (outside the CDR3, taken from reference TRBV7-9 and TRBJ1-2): DTGVSQNPRHKITKRGQNVTFRCDPISEHNRLYWYRQTLGQGPEFLTYFQNEAQLEKSRLLSDRFSAERPKGSFSTLEIQRTEQGDSAMYLCASSFGVESFGYTFGSGTRLTVV.

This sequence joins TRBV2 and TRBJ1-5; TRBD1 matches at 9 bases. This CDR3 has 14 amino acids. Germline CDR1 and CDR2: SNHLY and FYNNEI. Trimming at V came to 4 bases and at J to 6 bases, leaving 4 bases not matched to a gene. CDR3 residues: CASSGGQGLQPQHF. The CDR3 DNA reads TGTGCCAGCAGTGGTGGACAGGGGCTTCAGCCCCAGCATTTT.

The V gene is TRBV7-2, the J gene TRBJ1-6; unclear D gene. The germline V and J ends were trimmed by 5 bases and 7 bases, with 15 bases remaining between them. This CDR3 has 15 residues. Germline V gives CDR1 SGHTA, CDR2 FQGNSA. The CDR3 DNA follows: TGTGCCAGCAGCCCCCCCCCTGTGGGGAATTCACCCCTCCACTTT. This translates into CASSPPPVGNSPLHF. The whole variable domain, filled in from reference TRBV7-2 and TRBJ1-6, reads GAGVSQSPSNKVTEKGKDVELRCDPISGHTALYWYRQSLGQGLEFLIYFQGNSAPDKSGLPSDRFSAERTGGSVSTLTIQRTQQEDSAVYLCASSPPPVGNSPLHFGNGTRLTVT.

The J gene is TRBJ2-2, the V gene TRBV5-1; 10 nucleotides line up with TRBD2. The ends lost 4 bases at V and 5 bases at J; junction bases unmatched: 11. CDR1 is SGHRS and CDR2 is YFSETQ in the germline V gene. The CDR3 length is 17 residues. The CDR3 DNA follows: TGCGCCAGCAGCGGCCTAGCGGGAGTGTTAAGGACCGGGGAGCTGTTTTTT. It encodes CASSGLAGVLRTGELFF.

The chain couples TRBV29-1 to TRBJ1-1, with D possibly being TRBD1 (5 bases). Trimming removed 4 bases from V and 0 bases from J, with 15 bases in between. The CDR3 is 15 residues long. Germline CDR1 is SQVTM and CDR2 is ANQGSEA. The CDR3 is CSVGGGTPMNTEAFF. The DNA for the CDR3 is TGCAGCGTTGGGGGCGGAACCCCCATGAACACTGAAGCTTTCTTT.

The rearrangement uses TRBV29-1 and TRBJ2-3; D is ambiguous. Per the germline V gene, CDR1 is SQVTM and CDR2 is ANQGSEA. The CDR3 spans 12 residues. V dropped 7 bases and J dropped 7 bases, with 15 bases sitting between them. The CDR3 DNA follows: TGCAGCGGCTGGAATTCGTATTATACGCAGTATTTT. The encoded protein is CSGWNSYYTQYF.

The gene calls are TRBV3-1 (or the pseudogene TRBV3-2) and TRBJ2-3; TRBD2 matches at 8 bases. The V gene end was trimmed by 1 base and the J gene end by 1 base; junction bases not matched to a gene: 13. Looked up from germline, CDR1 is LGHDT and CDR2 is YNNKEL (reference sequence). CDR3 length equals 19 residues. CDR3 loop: CASSQGVNGRASGTDTQYF. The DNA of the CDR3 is TGTGCCAGCAGCCAAGGAGTTAACGGGAGGGCCTCAGGCACAGATACGCAGTATTTT.

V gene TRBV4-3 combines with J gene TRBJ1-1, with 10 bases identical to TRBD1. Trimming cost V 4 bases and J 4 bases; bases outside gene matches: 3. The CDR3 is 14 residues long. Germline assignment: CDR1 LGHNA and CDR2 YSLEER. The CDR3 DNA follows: TGCGCCAGCAGCCCCGGACAGGGGGGCACTGAAGCTTTCTTT. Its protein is CASSPGQGGTEAFF.